This T cell receptor beta chain was sequenced for a study of identifying expanded T cells in peripheral blood. TCRdb keeps only in-frame clones here, not all; method: immunoSEQ multiplex PCR. The sample includes about 74,000 clones, 80% to 90% of them seen just once. The germline CDR1 and CDR2 sequences are MGHDK and SYGVNS. The V gene lost 2 bases and the J gene lost 12 bases, with 8 bases spanning the gap. The CDR3 extends over 11 amino acids. The rearrangement uses TRBV25-1 and TRBJ2-1, with unresolved D. The sample comprised blood. The sequence was obtained from a person aged 18-70 years in good health. CDR3 amino acids: CASSEGWGQFF. The DNA for the CDR3 is TGTGCCAGCAGTGAAGGGTGGGGGCAGTTCTTC.